This TCR beta chain emerged from a study of blood T cell dynamics during melanoma immunotherapy. Study overall: Patients with metastatic melanoma got pembrolizumab or nivolumab-ipilimumab as first-line care. Study results and caveats: Unlike progressors, later disease-control patients had W3 repertoires gaining clonality or diversity. Clones driving repertoire changes may be melanoma-specific or general immune activation.

As to time point: pre-treatment baseline. DNA loading was fixed at 350 ng for all bulk PBMC samples. Generated by immunoSEQ multiplex PCR, the TCRdb table keeps only in-frame clones and is missing some. The table lists some 10,000 clones, 80% to 90% of them singletons. About this clone itself: Its antigen remains unknown.

From germline, CDR1 is SGHAT and CDR2 FQNNGV. The CDR3 is made up of 14 amino acids. V lost 6 bases and J 5 bases, leaving 17 bases between the germline ends. The chain uses TRBV11-2 and TRBJ2-7; unclear D gene. This TCR was recovered from a human donor with melanoma. This specimen was blood, taken from a patient treated with checkpoint blockade. The CDR3: CASSWVNGPHEQYF. The CDR3, as DNA: TGTGCCAGCAGTTGGGTAAACGGCCCCCACGAGCAGTACTTC.